This TCR beta chain was sequenced for a study of T cell responses to AZD1222 COVID-19 vaccine. Findings of the study overall: Most donors were white British and more were female, and clonal diversity was possibly underestimated. Reportedly, close to half of spike-specific TCRs are directed against unmutated variant regions.

About this clone itself: The target antigen is unknown.

The germline gives CDR1 MNHEY, CDR2 SMNVEV (reference sequence). The CDR3 spans 17 residues. V lost 6 bases and J lost 4; bases outside the gene matches: 12. The assay was immunoSEQ multiplex PCR, and TCRdb's table has in-frame clones only and misses some. The table has 90,000 to 150,000 clones, about 83% seen once. The material sequenced was peripheral blood, taken on day 0 of AZD1222 vaccination. The genes are TRBV27 and TRBJ2-1; TRBD2 agrees at 10 bases. The TCR originated in an adult in good health. In nucleotides, the CDR3 is TGTGCCAGCAGAAACGAGCGGGAGGGCCGGGGGTACAATGAGCAGTTCTTC. Translating it yields CASRNEREGRGYNEQFF.